These 20 T cell receptor beta chains were all obtained from the same sample, sequenced in a study of vaccination effects on CD4 cells after COVID-19. Sequencing was preceded by expansion of antigen-specific CD4+ T cells with viral peptide pools in the ViraFEST assay. Culturing for roughly 10 days preceded CD4+ T cell isolation. None of these healthy vaccinees had been infected with SARS-CoV-2 before vaccination. The repertoire was sequenced with immunoSEQ multiplex PCR; TCRdb's copy has only in-frame clones and lacks some. The table includes just under 75,000 clones, around 74% detected once. Their target antigens are unknown. Sequencing was performed on CD4+ T cells from PBMCs cultured with HCoV-NL63 spike peptides, taken before COVID-19 vaccination. The receptors were gathered from a human donor who received a COVID-19 vaccine.

There are a few counts of this clone. The chain couples TRBV5-1 to TRBJ1-4; 10 bases line up with TRBD1. Germline CDR1 is SGHRS and CDR2 is YFSETQ. The CDR3 loop spans 17 amino acids. V gave up 0 bases and J gave up 0 bases; unmatched junction bases: 2. CDR3 DNA sequence: TGCGCCAGCAGCTTGGGTGGGACAGGGGCAACTAATGAAAAACTGTTTTTT. It codes for CASSLGGTGATNEKLFF.

This chain joins TRBV28 and TRBJ2-2; possible D gene TRBD1, 6 bases. Germline-derived CDR1 and CDR2 are MDHEN and SYDVKM. Trimming stripped 11 bases from V and 2 bases from J, with 18 bases between. This CDR3 has 15 residues. The DNA for the CDR3 is TGTGCCTCCAAAGAGGGGGACGTAAACACCGGGGAGCTGTTTTTT. It is translated as CASKEGDVNTGELFF.

The chain employs TRBV2 and TRBJ2-7, with D perhaps TRBD1 (5 bases). CDR1 is SNHLY, CDR2 FYNNEI, per germline. The germline V and J ends were trimmed by 2 bases and 5 bases, with 13 bases remaining between them. This CDR3 is 14 amino acids long. The DNA for the CDR3 is TGTGCCAGCAGTGAATTAGCAGGGTATAACGAGCAGTACGTC. It is translated as CASSELAGYNEQYV.

V gene TRBV18 combines with J gene TRBJ2-3; 9 bases line up with TRBD1. This CDR3 region has 14 residues. Germline V gene sequence: CDR1 KGHSH, CDR2 LQKENI. Trimming removed 5 bases from V and 2 bases from J; junction bases left unmatched: 2. This CDR3 reads CASSWTGATDTQYF. The CDR3 coding sequence is TGTGCCAGCTCATGGACAGGGGCCACAGATACGCAGTATTTT.

This clone was detected only a few times. In DNA, the CDR3 is TGCGCCAGCAGCTTAGGACGTGGACTCTACCAGGAAAAACTGTTTTTT. Amino acid sequence: CASSLGRGLYQEKLFF. The chain links TRBV5-1 to TRBJ1-4; D ambiguous. Germline values: CDR1 SGHRS, CDR2 YFSETQ. CDR3 length equals 16 residues. V was clipped by 2 bases and J by 8 bases, with 19 bases between them.

The chain uses TRBV19 and TRBJ2-2; tentatively, D is TRBD2 (5 bases). The CDR3 spans 16 residues. The germline V gene has CDR1 LNHDA and CDR2 SQIVND (reference sequence). The V gene lost 3 bases and the J gene lost 4 bases, with 15 bases spanning the gap. The chain's CDR3 is CASSMERASITGELFF. As DNA, the CDR3 is TGTGCCAGTAGTATGGAGAGGGCTTCAATCACCGGGGAGCTGTTTTTT.

This sequence joins TRBV2 and TRBJ1-5; possibly TRBD1 for D (5 bases). This CDR3 is 14 amino acids long. Germline V gene data show CDR1 as SNHLY and CDR2 as FYNNEI. V was shortened by 6 bases and J by 2 bases, with 11 bases between the two germline ends. CDR3 in DNA: TGTGCCAGCAGAGCGGGAGGGGGCAATCAGCCCCAGCATTTT. Its translation is CASRAGGGNQPQHF.

This chain connects TRBV5-4 to TRBJ1-2; 7 bases are a match to TRBD1. The CDR3 consists of 14 residues. V shed 0 bases, J shed 7 bases, and the junction held 6 bases outside the gene matches. The germline V gene has CDR1 SGHNT and CDR2 YYREEE (reference sequence). In DNA, the CDR3 is TGTGCCAGCAGCTTGGACCCGACAGGGTTTGGCTACACCTTC. Residues: CASSLDPTGFGYTF.

This clone was seen a handful of times. The V call is TRBV4-1, the J call TRBJ2-2; D is undetermined. The CDR3 is 16 residues long. The V gene's germline CDR1 is MGHRA and CDR2 YSYEKL. V was cut by 2 bases and J by 4 bases, with 14 bases left in between. CDR3 region: CASSQLRFGGTGELFF. The CDR3, as DNA: TGCGCCAGCAGCCAACTTCGATTCGGCGGCACCGGGGAGCTGTTTTTT.

The chain couples TRBV18 to TRBJ2-5; D is uncertain. V dropped 1 base and J dropped 3 bases, with 6 bases sitting between them. CDR1 is KGHSH, CDR2 LQKENI, per germline. CDR3 length: 13 residues. The CDR3 nucleotides read TGTGCCAGCTCACCACGGTCAGAAGAGACCCAGTACTTC. Amino acids: CASSPRSEETQYF.

The V gene is TRBV27, the J gene TRBJ2-2; D is unclear. Trimming removed 3 bases from V and 6 bases from J, with 8 bases in between. CDR3 length: 13 residues. Germline CDR1 and CDR2: MNHEY and SMNVEV (reference sequence). The CDR3 region is CASSLSTSGELFF. CDR3 in DNA: TGTGCCAGCAGTTTGTCCACGTCCGGGGAGCTGTTTTTT.

The chain couples TRBV12-3 or TRBV12-4 to TRBJ2-5; TRBD1 matches 7 bases. This CDR3 has 13 residues. After removal of 3 bases from V and 4 bases from J, the junction contained 2 bases not matched to a gene. The CDR3, as DNA: TGTGCCAGCAGTTTCGGACAGGCAGAGACCCAGTACTTC. It encodes CASSFGQAETQYF.

The chain recombines TRBV3-1 (or the pseudogene TRBV3-2) with TRBJ2-5; D uncertain. The V gene's germline CDR1 is LGHDT and CDR2 YNNKEL (reference sequence). This CDR3 spans 15 amino acids. Trimming took 0 bases from V and 2 from J, leaving 10 bases between them. The CDR3 sequence is CASSQDLVRQETQYF. The CDR3 DNA follows: TGTGCCAGCAGCCAAGATCTTGTCCGGCAAGAGACCCAGTACTTC.

The chain has TRBV11-3 and TRBJ2-1; D tentatively reads TRBD1 or TRBD2 (6 bases each). The V end lost 0 bases, the J end lost 5 bases, and 11 bases lay between the germline ends. Germline-derived CDR1 and CDR2 are SGHNT and YENEEA. The CDR3 loop spans 15 amino acids. The CDR3 spells CASSLDRGLHNEQFF. The CDR3 DNA reads as TGTGCCAGCAGCTTAGATCGGGGGCTCCACAATGAGCAGTTCTTC.

The V and J genes are TRBV19 and TRBJ1-2; the D is unclear. The CDR3 is 13 residues long. Germline V CDR1 and CDR2: LNHDA, SQIVND (reference sequence). The V gene lost 3 bases and the J gene lost 4 bases, with 9 bases spanning the gap. The CDR3 region has the DNA TGTGCCAGTAGTATTGGCACCTTCTATGGCTACACCTTC. Translating gives CASSIGTFYGYTF.

This clone was found once. CDR3: CASRGQGASNTEAFF. The CDR3 DNA is TGTGCCAGCCGGGGACAGGGGGCCTCGAACACTGAAGCTTTCTTT. This chain links TRBV7-8 with TRBJ1-1; 12 bases align to TRBD1. Trimming cost V 8 bases and J 1 base; bases outside gene matches: 5. Per the germline V gene, CDR1 is SGHVS and CDR2 is FQNEAQ. This CDR3 region has 15 residues.

This clone was seen a single time. The chain joins TRBV20-1 to TRBJ2-7, with TRBD2 as a possible D gene (6 bases). The V gene lost 3 bases and the J gene lost 3 bases, with 15 bases spanning the gap. This CDR3 spans 14 amino acids. From germline, CDR1 is DFQATT and CDR2 SNEGSKA (reference sequence). The CDR3 DNA reads as TGCAGTGCTAGTATTGCGGGATACCGCTACGAGCAGTACGTC. Translating gives CSASIAGYRYEQYV.

In this sample, this clone turned up a few times. The CDR3: CASTGPGRQPQHF. The CDR3 DNA reads as TGTGCCAGCACAGGGCCGGGGCGGCAGCCCCAGCATTTT. The chain combines TRBV2 with TRBJ1-5; D possibly corresponds to TRBD1 (5 bases). V was shortened by 7 bases and J by 7 bases, with 14 bases between the two germline ends. The CDR3 is made up of 13 amino acids. Germline V gene data show CDR1 as SNHLY and CDR2 as FYNNEI.

The V gene is TRBV3-1 (or the pseudogene TRBV3-2), the J gene TRBJ1-2, with TRBD1 matching over 7 bases. V shed 1 base and J 3 bases; nucleotides not matched to a gene: 2. The germline gives CDR1 LGHDT, CDR2 YNNKEL (reference sequence). The CDR3 extends over 14 amino acids. In DNA form, the CDR3 reads TGTGCCAGCAGCCAAGGGGACAGCTACTATGGCTACACCTTC. Translating it yields CASSQGDSYYGYTF.

The rearrangement links TRBV19 to TRBJ2-1, with D tentatively TRBD2 (5 bases). The V gene's germline CDR1 is LNHDA and CDR2 SQIVND (reference sequence). The V end lost 6 bases, the J end lost 15 bases, and 15 bases lay between the germline ends. CDR3 length: 11 residues. Here the CDR3 DNA reads TGTGCCAGTAGCCACCGGGAAGCACGGTTCTTC. This gives the protein CASSHREARFF.